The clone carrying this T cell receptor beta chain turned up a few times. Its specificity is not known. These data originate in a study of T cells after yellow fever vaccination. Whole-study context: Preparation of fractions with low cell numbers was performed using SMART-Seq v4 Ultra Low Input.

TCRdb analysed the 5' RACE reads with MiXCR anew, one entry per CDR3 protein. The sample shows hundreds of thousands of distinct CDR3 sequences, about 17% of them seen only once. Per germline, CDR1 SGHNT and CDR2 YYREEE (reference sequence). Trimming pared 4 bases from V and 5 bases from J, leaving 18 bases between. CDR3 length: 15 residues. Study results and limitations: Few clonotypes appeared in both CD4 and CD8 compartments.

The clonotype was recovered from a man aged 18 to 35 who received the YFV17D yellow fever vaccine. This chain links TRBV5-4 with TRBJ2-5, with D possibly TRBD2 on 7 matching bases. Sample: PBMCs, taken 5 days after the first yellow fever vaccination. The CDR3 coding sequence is TGTGCCAGCAGCCTGACGGGGGGCGGTACGGAGACCCAGTACTTC. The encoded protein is CASSLTGGGTETQYF. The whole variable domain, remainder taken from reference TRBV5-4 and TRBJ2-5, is ETGVTQSPTHLIKTRGQQVTLRCSSQSGHNTVSWYQQALGQGPQFIFQYYREEENGRGNFPPRFSGLQFPNYSSELNVNALELDDSALYLCASSLTGGGTETQYFGPGTRLLVL.